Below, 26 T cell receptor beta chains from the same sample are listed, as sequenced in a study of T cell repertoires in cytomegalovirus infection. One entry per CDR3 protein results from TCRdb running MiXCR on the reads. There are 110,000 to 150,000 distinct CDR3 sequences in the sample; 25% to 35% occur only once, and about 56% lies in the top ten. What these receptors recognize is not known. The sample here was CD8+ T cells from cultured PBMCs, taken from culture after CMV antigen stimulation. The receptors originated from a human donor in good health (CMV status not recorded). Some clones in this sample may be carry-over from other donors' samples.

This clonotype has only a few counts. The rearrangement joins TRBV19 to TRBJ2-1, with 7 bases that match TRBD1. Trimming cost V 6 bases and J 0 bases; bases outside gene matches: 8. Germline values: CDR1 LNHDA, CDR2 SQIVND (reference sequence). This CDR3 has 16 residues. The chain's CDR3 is CASSMTGMSSYNEQFF. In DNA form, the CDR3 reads TGTGCCAGTAGCATGACAGGGATGTCCTCCTACAATGAGCAGTTCTTC.

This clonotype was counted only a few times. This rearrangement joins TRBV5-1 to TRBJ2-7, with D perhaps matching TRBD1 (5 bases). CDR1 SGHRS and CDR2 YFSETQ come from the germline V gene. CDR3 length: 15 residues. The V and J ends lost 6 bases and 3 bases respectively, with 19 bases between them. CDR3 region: CASTWIGVNFYEQYF. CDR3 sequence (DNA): TGCGCCAGCACCTGGATAGGGGTGAATTTCTACGAGCAGTACTTC. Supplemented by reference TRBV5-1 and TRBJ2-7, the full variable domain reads KAGVTQTPRYLIKTRGQQVTLSCSPISGHRSVSWYQQTPGQGLQFLFEYFSETQRNKGNFPGRFSGRQFSNSRSEMNVSTLELGDSALYLCASTWIGVNFYEQYFGPGTRLTVT.

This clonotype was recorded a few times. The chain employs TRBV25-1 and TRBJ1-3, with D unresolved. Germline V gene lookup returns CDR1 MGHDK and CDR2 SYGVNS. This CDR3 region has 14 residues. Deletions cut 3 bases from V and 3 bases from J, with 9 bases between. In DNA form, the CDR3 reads TGTGCCAGCAGTGAGGCCGGCTTTGGAAACACCATATATTTT. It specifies CASSEAGFGNTIYF.

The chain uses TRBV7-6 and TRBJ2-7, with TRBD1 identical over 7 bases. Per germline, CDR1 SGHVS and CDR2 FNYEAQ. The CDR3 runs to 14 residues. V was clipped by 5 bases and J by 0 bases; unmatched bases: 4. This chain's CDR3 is CASSQRDSSYEQYF. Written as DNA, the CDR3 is TGTGCCAGCAGCCAGAGGGACAGCTCCTACGAGCAGTACTTC.

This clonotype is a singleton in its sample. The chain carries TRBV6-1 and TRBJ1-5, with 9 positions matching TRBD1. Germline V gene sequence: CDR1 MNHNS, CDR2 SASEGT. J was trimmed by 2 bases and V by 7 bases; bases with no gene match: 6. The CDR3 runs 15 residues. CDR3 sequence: CASNPTGGRNQPQHF. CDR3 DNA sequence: TGTGCCAGCAATCCGACAGGGGGTCGCAATCAGCCCCAGCATTTT.

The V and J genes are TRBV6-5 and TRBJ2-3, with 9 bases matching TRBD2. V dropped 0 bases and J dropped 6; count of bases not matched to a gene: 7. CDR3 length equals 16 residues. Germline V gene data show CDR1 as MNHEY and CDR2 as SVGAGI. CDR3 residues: CASSYSLSGGPDTQYF. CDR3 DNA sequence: TGTGCCAGCAGTTACTCGTTGAGCGGGGGGCCGGATACGCAGTATTTT.

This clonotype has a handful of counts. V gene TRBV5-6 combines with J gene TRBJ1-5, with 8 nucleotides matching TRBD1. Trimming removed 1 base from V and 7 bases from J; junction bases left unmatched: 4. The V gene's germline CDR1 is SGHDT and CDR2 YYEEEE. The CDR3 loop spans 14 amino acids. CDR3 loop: CASSLRTGMQPQHF. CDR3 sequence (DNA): TGTGCCAGCAGCTTGAGGACAGGGATGCAGCCCCAGCATTTT.

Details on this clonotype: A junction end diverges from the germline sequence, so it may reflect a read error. CDR3 nucleotides: TGTGTCACCAGTGATGGCTACGAGCAGTACTTC. This translates into CVTSDGYEQYF. This rearrangement joins TRBV24-1 to TRBJ2-7; D remains ambiguous. In germline, CDR1 is KGHDR, CDR2 SFDVKD. The CDR3 contains 11 residues.

CDR3 in amino acids: CASSLRPGGQFLDEQFF. The DNA of the CDR3 is TGTGCCAGCAGCTTAAGGCCCGGGGGACAGTTTCTCGATGAGCAGTTCTTC. The gene calls are TRBV7-6 and TRBJ2-1; weak D call: TRBD1 (7 bases). The CDR3 covers 17 residues. CDR1 is SGHVS, CDR2 FNYEAQ, per germline. V lost 2 bases and J lost 8, with 22 bases in between. The full variable domain, rest sourced from reference TRBV7-6 and TRBJ2-1, is GAGVSQSPRYKVTKRGQDVALRCDPISGHVSLYWYRQALGQGPEFLTYFNYEAQQDKSGLPNDRFSAERPEGSISTLTIQRTEQRDSAMYRCASSLRPGGQFLDEQFFGPGTRLTVL.

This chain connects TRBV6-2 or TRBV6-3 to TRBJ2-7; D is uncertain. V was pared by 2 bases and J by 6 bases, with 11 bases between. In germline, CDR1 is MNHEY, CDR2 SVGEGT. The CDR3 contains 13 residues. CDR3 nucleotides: TGTGCCAGCAGTTACGGCCCTTCGCTCGAGCAGTACTTC. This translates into CASSYGPSLEQYF.

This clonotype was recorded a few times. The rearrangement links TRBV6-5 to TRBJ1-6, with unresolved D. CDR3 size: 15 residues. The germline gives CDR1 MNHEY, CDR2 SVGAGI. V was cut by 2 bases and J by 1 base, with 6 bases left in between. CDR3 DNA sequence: TGTGCCAGCAGTTACACGGGGTCCTATAATTCACCCCTCCACTTT. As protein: CASSYTGSYNSPLHF.

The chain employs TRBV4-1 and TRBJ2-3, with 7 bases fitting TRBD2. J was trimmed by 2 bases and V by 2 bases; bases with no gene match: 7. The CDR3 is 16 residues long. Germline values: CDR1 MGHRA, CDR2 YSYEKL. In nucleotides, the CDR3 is TGCGCCAGCAGCCAACCACTAGCGACCTACACAGATACGCAGTATTTT. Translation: CASSQPLATYTDTQYF.

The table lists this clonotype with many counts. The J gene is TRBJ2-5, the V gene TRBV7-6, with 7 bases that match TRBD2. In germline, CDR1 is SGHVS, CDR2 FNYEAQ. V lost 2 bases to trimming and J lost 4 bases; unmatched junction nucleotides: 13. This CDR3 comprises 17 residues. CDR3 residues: CASSLSAGLGGAETQYF. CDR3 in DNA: TGTGCCAGCAGCTTATCAGCCGGGCTGGGAGGGGCAGAGACCCAGTACTTC.

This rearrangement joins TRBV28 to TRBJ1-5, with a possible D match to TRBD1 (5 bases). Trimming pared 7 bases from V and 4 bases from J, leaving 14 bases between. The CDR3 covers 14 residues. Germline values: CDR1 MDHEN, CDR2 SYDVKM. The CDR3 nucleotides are TGTGCCAGCATCCCCGGCCCAGGGAATCAGCCCCAGCATTTT. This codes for CASIPGPGNQPQHF.

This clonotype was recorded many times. CDR3 residues: CASSAGQGDYEQYF. As DNA, the CDR3 is TGTGCCAGCAGTGCGGGACAGGGGGACTACGAGCAGTACTTC. The chain couples TRBV6-1 to TRBJ2-7, with 11 nucleotides matching TRBD1. The V gene's germline CDR1 is MNHNS and CDR2 SASEGT. The CDR3 extends over 14 amino acids. V lost 4 bases to trimming and J lost 3 bases; unmatched junction nucleotides: 2.

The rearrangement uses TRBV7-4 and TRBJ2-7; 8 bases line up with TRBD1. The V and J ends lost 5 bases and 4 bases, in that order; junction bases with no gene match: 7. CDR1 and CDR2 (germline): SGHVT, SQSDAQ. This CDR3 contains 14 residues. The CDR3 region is CASSGQGDLYEQYF. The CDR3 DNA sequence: TGTGCCAGCAGCGGACAGGGAGATCTGTACGAGCAGTACTTC.

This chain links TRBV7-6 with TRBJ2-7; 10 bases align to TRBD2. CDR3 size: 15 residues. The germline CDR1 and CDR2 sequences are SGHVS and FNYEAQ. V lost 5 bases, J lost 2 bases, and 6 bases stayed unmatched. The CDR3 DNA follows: TGTGCCAGCAGCCCTAGCGGGGGTACGACCTACGAGCAGTACTTC. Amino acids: CASSPSGGTTYEQYF.

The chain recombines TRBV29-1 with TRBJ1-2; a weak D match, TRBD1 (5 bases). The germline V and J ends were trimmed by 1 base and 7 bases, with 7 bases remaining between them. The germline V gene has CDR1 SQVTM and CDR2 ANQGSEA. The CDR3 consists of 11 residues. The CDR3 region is CSVEAQGGYTF. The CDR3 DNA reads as TGCAGCGTTGAAGCCCAGGGTGGCTACACCTTC.

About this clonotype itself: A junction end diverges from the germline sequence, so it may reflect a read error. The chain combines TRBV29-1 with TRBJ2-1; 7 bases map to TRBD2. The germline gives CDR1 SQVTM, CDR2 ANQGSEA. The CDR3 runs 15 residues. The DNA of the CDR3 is TGCAGCGTAGGTGGGGGGGGGAGCTCCTACAATGAGCAGCTCTTC. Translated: CSVGGGGSSYNEQLF.

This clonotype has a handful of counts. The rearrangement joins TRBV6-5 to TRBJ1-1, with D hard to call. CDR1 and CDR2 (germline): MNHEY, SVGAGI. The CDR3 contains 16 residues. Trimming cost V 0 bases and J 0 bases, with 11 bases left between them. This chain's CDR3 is CASSYSPESLNTEAFF. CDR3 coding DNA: TGTGCCAGCAGTTACTCTCCAGAATCCCTGAACACTGAAGCTTTCTTT.

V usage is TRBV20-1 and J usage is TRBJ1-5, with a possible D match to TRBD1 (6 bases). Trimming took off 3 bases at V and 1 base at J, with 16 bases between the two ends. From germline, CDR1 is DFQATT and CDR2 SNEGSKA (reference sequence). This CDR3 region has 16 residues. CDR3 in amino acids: CSASAFDRPSNQPQHF. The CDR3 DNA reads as TGCAGTGCTAGTGCTTTCGACAGGCCGAGCAATCAGCCCCAGCATTTT.

CDR3 DNA: TGCAGTGCCCCGGGACAGATAGACCAAGAGACCCAGTACTTC. The encoded protein is CSAPGQIDQETQYF. This rearrangement joins TRBV20-1 to TRBJ2-5, with 7 bases identical to TRBD1. The germline V gene encodes CDR1 DFQATT and CDR2 SNEGSKA (reference sequence). The CDR3 runs to 14 residues. The trim removed 6 bases at V and 0 bases at J, leaving 7 bases unmatched.

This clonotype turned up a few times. DNA of the CDR3: TGTGCCAGCAGCGACTCCCCCCGGCAGGAACCGCGGAATGAGCAGTTCTTC. Translated, it gives CASSDSPRQEPRNEQFF. The chain couples TRBV9 to TRBJ2-1; D is uncertain. From germline, CDR1 is SGDLS and CDR2 YYNGEE. Trimming removed 3 bases at V and 7 bases at J, with 23 bases between. The CDR3 extends over 17 amino acids.

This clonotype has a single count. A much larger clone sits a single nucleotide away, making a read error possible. The CDR3 loop is CVSRPGGAGGNTIYF. The CDR3 DNA is TGTGTCAGCAGACCAGGGGGCGCGGGTGGAAACACCATATATTTT. This sequence joins TRBV6-5 and TRBJ1-3, with TRBD1 matching over 8 bases. Germline CDR1 is MNHEY and CDR2 is SVGAGI. This CDR3 spans 15 amino acids.

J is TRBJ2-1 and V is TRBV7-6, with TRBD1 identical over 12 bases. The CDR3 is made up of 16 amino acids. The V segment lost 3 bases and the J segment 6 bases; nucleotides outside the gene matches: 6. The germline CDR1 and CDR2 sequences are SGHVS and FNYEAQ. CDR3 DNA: TGTGCCAGCAGCTTCGGCGGGACAGGGGGCTTCAATGAGCAGTTCTTC. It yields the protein CASSFGGTGGFNEQFF.

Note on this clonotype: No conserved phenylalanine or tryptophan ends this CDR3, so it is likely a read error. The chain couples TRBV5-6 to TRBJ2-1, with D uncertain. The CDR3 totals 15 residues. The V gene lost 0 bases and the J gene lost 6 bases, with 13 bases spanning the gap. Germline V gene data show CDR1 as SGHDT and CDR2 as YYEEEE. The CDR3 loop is CASSLGLVPANEQFY. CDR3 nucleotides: TGTGCCAGCAGCTTGGGGCTAGTCCCCGCCAATGAGCAGTTCTAC.